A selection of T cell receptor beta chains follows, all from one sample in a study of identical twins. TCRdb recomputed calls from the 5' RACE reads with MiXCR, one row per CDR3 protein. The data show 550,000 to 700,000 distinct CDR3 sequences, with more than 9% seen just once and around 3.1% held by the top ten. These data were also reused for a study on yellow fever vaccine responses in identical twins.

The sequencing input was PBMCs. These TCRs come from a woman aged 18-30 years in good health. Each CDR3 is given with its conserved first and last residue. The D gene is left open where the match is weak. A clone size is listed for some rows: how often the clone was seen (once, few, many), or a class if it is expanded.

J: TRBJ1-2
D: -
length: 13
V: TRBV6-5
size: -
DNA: TGTGCCAGCAGTTACGAGGGGGTCTATGGCTACACCTTC
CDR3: CASSYEGVYGYTF

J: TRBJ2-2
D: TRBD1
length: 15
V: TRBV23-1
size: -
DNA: TGCGCCAGCAGTCCCCAGGACAGGGACACCGGGGAGCTGTTTTTT
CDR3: CASSPQDRDTGELFF

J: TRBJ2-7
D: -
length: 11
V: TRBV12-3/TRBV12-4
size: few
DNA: TGTGCCAGCAACCAGGGGTACGAGCAGTACTTC
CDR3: CASNQGYEQYF

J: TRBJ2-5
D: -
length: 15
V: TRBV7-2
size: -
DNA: TGTGCCAGCTCCTCTAGAGCAGGGTTTCAAGAGACCCAGTACTTC
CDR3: CASSSRAGFQETQYF

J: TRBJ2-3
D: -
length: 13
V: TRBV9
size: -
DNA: TGTGCCAGCCAGGGGGGACTCGGGGAACGGCGGACCTTT
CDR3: CASQGGLGERRTF

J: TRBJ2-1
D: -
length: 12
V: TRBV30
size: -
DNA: TGTGCCTGGAGTTTTTCTATCAATGAGCAGTTCTTC
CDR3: CAWSFSINEQFF

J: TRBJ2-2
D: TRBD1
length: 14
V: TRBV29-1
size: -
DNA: TGCAGCGCTAGAGGGACAGCGAACACCGGGGAGCTGTTTTTT
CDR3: CSARGTANTGELFF

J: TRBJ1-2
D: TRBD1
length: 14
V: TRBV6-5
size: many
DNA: TGTGCCAGCAGTTACATGCGGACAGGCTATGGCTACACCTTC
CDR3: CASSYMRTGYGYTF

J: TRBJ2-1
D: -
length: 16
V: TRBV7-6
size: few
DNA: TGTGCCAGCAGCTTATCCCCGGGACTCCCCTTAAATGAGCAGTTCTTC
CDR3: CASSLSPGLPLNEQFF

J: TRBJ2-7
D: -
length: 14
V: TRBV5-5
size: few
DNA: TGTGCCAGCAGCTTGGGCAGGGTAATAAGCGAGCAGTACTTC
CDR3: CASSLGRVISEQYF

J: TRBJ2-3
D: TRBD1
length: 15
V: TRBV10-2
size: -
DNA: TGCGCCAGCAGTGAGTCAGGGGGCTTCCCAGATACGCAGTATTTT
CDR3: CASSESGGFPDTQYF

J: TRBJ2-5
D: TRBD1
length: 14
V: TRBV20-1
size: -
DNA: TGCAGTGCTAGAGAGCCACCAGGGGGAGAGACCCAGTACTTC
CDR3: CSAREPPGGETQYF

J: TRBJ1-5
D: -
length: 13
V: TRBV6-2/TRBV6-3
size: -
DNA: TGTGCCAGCGCTTACCGAGGGAATCAGCCCCAGCATTTT
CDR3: CASAYRGNQPQHF

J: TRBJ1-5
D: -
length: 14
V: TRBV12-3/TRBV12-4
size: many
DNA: TGTGCCAGCAGTTCGGCCAGCTTCAATCAGCCCCAGCATTTT
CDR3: CASSSASFNQPQHF

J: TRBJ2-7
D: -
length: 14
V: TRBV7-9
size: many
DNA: TGTGCCAGCAGCCCCCCGAGGGACCGCTACGAGCAGTACTTC
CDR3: CASSPPRDRYEQYF

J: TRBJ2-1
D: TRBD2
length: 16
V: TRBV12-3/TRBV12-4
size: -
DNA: TGTGCCAGCAGTTTCCGCTGGACTAGCGCGAACAATGAGCAGTTCTTC
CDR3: CASSFRWTSANNEQFF

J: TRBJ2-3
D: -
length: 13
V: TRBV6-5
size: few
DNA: TGTGCCAGCGGTTCCCCAATCGCAGATACGCAGTATTTT
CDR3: CASGSPIADTQYF

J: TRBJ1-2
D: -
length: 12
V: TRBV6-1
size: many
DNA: TGTGCCAGCAGTGAGCAGGGGTATGGCTACACCTTC
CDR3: CASSEQGYGYTF

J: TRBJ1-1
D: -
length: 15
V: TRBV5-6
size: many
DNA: TGTGCCAGCAGCTTGGGGACGGGGAGGGGCACTGAAGCTTTCTTT
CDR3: CASSLGTGRGTEAFF

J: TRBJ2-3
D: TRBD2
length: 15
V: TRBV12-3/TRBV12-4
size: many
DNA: TGTGCCAGCAGTTTCGGGACTAGTGGCACAGATACGCAGTATTTT
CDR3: CASSFGTSGTDTQYF

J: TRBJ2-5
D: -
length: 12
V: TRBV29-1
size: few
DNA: TGCAGCGTTCTGCAGGGACCAGAGACCCAGTACTTC
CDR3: CSVLQGPETQYF

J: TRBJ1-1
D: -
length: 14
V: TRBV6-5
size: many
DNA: TGTGCCAGCAGTTACTCACGGGTGAACACTGAAGCTTTCTTT
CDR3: CASSYSRVNTEAFF

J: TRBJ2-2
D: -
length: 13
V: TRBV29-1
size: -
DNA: TGCAGCGTTGATTGGGGGAACACCGGGGAGCTGTTTTTT
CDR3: CSVDWGNTGELFF

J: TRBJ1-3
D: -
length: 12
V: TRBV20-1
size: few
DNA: TGCAGTGCTGAGTTCGGTGGAAACACCATATATTTT
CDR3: CSAEFGGNTIYF

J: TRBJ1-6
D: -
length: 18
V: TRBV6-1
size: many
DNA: TGTGCCAGCAGTGATTCCGGCGGATTGCAGGGGTGGAATTCACCCCTCCACTTT
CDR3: CASSDSGGLQGWNSPLHF

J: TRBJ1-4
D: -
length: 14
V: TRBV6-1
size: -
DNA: TGTGCCAGCAGGCGGAGATCGGAAGGGGAAAAACTGTTTTTT
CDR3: CASRRRSEGEKLFF

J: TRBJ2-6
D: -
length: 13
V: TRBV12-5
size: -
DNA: TGTGCTAGTGGACCCGGGACGGGAAACGTCCTGACTTTC
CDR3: CASGPGTGNVLTF

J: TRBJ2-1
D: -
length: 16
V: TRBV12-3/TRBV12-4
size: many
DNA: TGTGCCAGCAGCAACCCCGAGCTAGCAACGTACAATGAGCAGTTCTTC
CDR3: CASSNPELATYNEQFF

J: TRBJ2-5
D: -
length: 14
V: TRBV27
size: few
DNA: TGTGCCAGCAGTGAACATGGCGTTTTGAAGACCCAGTACTTC
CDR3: CASSEHGVLKTQYF

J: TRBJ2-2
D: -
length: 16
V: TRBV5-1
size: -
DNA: TGCGCCAGCAGCTTGGGACAGGCGAGGGGCACCGGGGAGCTGTTTTTT
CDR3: CASSLGQARGTGELFF

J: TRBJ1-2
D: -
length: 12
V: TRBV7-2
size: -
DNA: TGTGCCAGCAGCCGGGACGGAGTAGGCTACACCTTC
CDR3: CASSRDGVGYTF

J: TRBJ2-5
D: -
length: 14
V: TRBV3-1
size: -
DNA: TGTGCCAGCAGCGCGATCTCACTTGGGGAGACCCAGTACTTC
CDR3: CASSAISLGETQYF

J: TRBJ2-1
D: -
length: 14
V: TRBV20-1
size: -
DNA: TGCAGTGGGACGGGACGGGGGACCTACAATGAGCAGTTCTTC
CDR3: CSGTGRGTYNEQFF